The rows below give T cell receptor beta chains drawn from one sample of a study of CD8 T cells in ankylosing spondylitis. TCRdb passed the 5' RACE reads through MiXCR, listing each CDR3 protein once. The sample shows some 8,600 distinct CDR3 sequences, 3.5% to 4.5% of them seen only once. Sequencing used blood, either unsorted or a sorted T cell fraction (not recorded which). The receptors derive from a female donor with ankylosing spondylitis or in good health (not recorded which). Both conserved end residues are part of each CDR3. A D gene is named only where the DNA matches it firmly. Size values are once, few and many counts, or a class for expanded clones, and some rows have none.

d_call j_call clone_size v_call cdr3_aa cdr3_nt
. TRBJ2-2 many TRBV9 CASSATGTARRGNTGELFF TGTGCCAGCAGCGCCACCGGGACAGCACGGAGGGGGAACACCGGGGAGCTGTTTTTT
TRBD2 TRBJ2-3 many TRBV9 CASSVDPSGGPRTDTQYF TGTGCCAGCAGCGTAGATCCGAGCGGGGGGCCAAGGACAGATACGCAGTATTTT
TRBD1 TRBJ2-2 many TRBV9 CASSEGQVNTGELFF TGTGCCAGCAGCGAGGGACAGGTGAACACCGGGGAGCTGTTTTTT
TRBD2 TRBJ2-1 many TRBV9 CASSVVERGTNEQFF TGTGCCAGCAGCGTAGTGGAGCGGGGGACTAATGAGCAGTTCTTC
TRBD1 TRBJ1-2 medium-sized TRBV9 CASSVGGRGNPVYGYTF TGTGCCAGCAGCGTAGGTGGCAGGGGGAACCCAGTCTATGGCTACACCTTC
TRBD2 TRBJ2-3 medium-sized TRBV9 CASSARLAATDTQYF TGTGCCAGCAGCGCCCGACTAGCGGCCACAGATACGCAGTATTTT
. TRBJ2-7 medium-sized TRBV9 CASSVADNPYEQYF TGTGCCAGCAGCGTAGCTGACAACCCCTACGAGCAGTACTTC
TRBD2 TRBJ2-1 many TRBV9 CASSVGGVSSGGHIEQFF TGTGCCAGCAGCGTAGGCGGGGTATCGAGCGGGGGACATATTGAGCAGTTCTTC
. TRBJ1-2 medium-sized TRBV9 CASSLGGDIGDYGYTF TGTGCCAGCAGCCTTGGCGGGGATATAGGGGACTATGGCTACACCTTC
. TRBJ2-2 many TRBV9 CASSVGPENTGELFF TGTGCCAGCAGCGTAGGTCCGGAGAACACCGGGGAGCTGTTTTTT
TRBD1 TRBJ1-1 medium-sized TRBV9 CASSGEQGAEAFF TGTGCCAGCAGCGGCGAACAGGGGGCTGAAGCTTTCTTT
TRBD1 TRBJ2-5 medium-sized TRBV9 CASSGGLGQQETQYF TGTGCCAGCAGCGGGGGCCTGGGACAGCAAGAGACCCAGTACTTC
. TRBJ2-1 many TRBV9 CASSPRGSSYNEQFF TGTGCCAGCAGCCCCCGTGGGAGCTCCTACAATGAGCAGTTCTTC
TRBD2 TRBJ2-1 . TRBV9 CASSVGTSGFNEQFF TGTGCCAGCAGCGTCGGGACTAGCGGGTTCAATGAGCAGTTCTTC
TRBD2 TRBJ2-3 many TRBV9 CASSETLAGGSTDTQYF TGTGCCAGCAGCGAAACCCTAGCGGGGGGGAGCACAGATACGCAGTATTTT
. TRBJ2-5 many TRBV9 CASSPTEIQETQYF TGTGCCAGCAGCCCCACAGAAATCCAAGAGACCCAGTACTTC
TRBD1 TRBJ1-1 few TRBV9 CASSVWQGGNTEAFF TGTGCCAGCAGCGTGTGGCAGGGGGGGAACACTGAAGCTTTCTTT
. TRBJ2-1 many TRBV9 CASSVRPGENEQFF TGTGCCAGCAGCGTAAGGCCGGGGGAGAATGAGCAGTTCTTC
. TRBJ1-5 medium-sized TRBV5-1 CASSLEWGAPSKISNQPQHF TGCGCCAGCAGCTTGGAATGGGGGGCGCCGTCGAAAATTAGCAATCAGCCCCAGCATTTT
. TRBJ2-3 many TRBV9 CASSVRRTSTDTQYF TGTGCCAGCAGCGTTCGACGGACTTCCACAGATACGCAGTATTTT
. TRBJ2-2 many TRBV9 CASSVSRAPNTGELFF TGTGCCAGCAGCGTAAGCAGGGCTCCGAACACCGGGGAGCTGTTTTTT
TRBD2 TRBJ2-1 few TRBV9 CASSVTSGDNEQFF TGTGCCAGCAGCGTTACTAGCGGAGACAATGAGCAGTTCTTC
. TRBJ2-7 many TRBV9 CASGNRDGSYEQYF TGTGCCAGCGGCAACAGGGACGGATCCTACGAGCAGTACTTC
. TRBJ2-1 . TRBV9 CASSPQGNEQFF TGTGCCAGCAGCCCCCAAGGGAATGAGCAGTTCTTC
. TRBJ2-6 many TRBV9 CASSDGELGYSGANVLTF TGTGCCAGCAGCGACGGCGAATTGGGGTATTCTGGGGCCAACGTCCTGACTTTC
. TRBJ2-7 many TRBV9 CASSVEDTLNYEQYF TGTGCCAGCAGCGTGGAGGACACGCTCAACTACGAGCAGTACTTC
. TRBJ2-1 many TRBV9 CASSVGRAYNEQFF TGTGCCAGCAGCGTAGGGAGAGCTTACAATGAGCAGTTCTTC
TRBD1 TRBJ2-3 many TRBV9 CASSVRERGLTDTQYF TGTGCCAGCAGCGTAAGGGAGAGGGGGCTCACAGATACGCAGTATTTT
. TRBJ2-3 many TRBV9 CASSVGSGIGDTQYF TGTGCCAGCAGCGTAGGCTCGGGGATCGGTGATACGCAGTATTTT
. TRBJ2-1 many TRBV9 CASSGPRGLAINNEQFF TGTGCCAGCAGCGGGCCAAGGGGACTTGCGATAAACAATGAGCAGTTCTTC
. TRBJ2-3 many TRBV9 CASSIGGSSTDTQYF TGTGCCAGCAGCATAGGGGGGTCTAGCACAGATACGCAGTATTTT
TRBD2 TRBJ2-1 many TRBV9 CASSPQGLALSYNEQFF TGTGCCAGCAGCCCTCAAGGACTAGCGCTTTCCTACAATGAGCAGTTCTTC
TRBD2 TRBJ2-1 many TRBV9 CASSLGLAGYQFF TGTGCCAGCAGCTTGGGACTAGCGGGCTATCAGTTCTTC
TRBD1 TRBJ1-2 many TRBV9 CASSVDDRGQGVNYGYTF TGTGCCAGCAGCGTAGATGATCGGGGACAGGGGGTAAACTATGGCTACACCTTC
. TRBJ2-1 . TRBV9 CASSEYGAGVSYNEQFF TGTGCCAGCAGCGAGTATGGGGCGGGTGTCTCCTACAATGAGCAGTTCTTC
. TRBJ2-1 many TRBV9 CASSGALRADPYNEQFF TGTGCCAGCAGCGGAGCCCTTAGAGCGGACCCTTACAATGAGCAGTTCTTC
TRBD2 TRBJ2-1 medium-sized TRBV9 CASSVGTSAPSYNEQFF TGTGCCAGCAGCGTAGGGACTAGCGCCCCCTCCTACAATGAGCAGTTCTTC
TRBD2 TRBJ2-3 medium-sized TRBV9 CASSSQTGLATEGADTQYF TGTGCCAGCAGCTCCCAAACGGGACTAGCGACGGAGGGGGCAGATACGCAGTATTTT
TRBD2 TRBJ2-4 . TRBV9 CASSPGTSTDIQYF TGTGCCAGCAGCCCGGGGACTAGCACAGACATTCAGTACTTC
. TRBJ1-1 many TRBV9 CASSPRGEPGTEAFF TGTGCCAGCAGCCCAAGGGGGGAGCCCGGCACTGAAGCTTTCTTT
. TRBJ2-3 . TRBV9 CASSVESGASSTDTQYF TGTGCCAGCAGCGTAGAATCGGGGGCCTCTAGCACAGATACGCAGTATTTT
. TRBJ1-3 medium-sized TRBV9 CASSVEIQGIAGNTIYF TGTGCCAGCAGCGTAGAAATTCAGGGCATCGCTGGAAACACCATATATTTT
TRBD2 TRBJ2-1 many TRBV9 CASSTGLAHEQFF TGTGCCAGCAGCACGGGACTAGCTCATGAGCAGTTCTTC
. TRBJ2-3 many TRBV9 CASSVYLRDSTDTQYF TGTGCCAGCAGCGTCTACCTCCGGGACTCTACAGATACGCAGTATTTT
. TRBJ1-1 many TRBV9 CASSVDRLNTEAFF TGTGCCAGCAGCGTAGACAGGTTGAACACTGAAGCTTTCTTT
. TRBJ2-2 many TRBV9 CASSGHSGPGGELFF TGTGCCAGCAGCGGCCACTCGGGGCCGGGCGGGGAGCTGTTTTTT
. TRBJ2-1 many TRBV9 CASSPLVGNNEQFF TGTGCCAGCAGCCCTCTGGTAGGGAATAATGAGCAGTTCTTC
. TRBJ2-5 medium-sized TRBV9 CASSVGVSAKETQYF TGTGCCAGCAGCGTAGGGGTTAGCGCCAAAGAGACCCAGTACTTC
. TRBJ2-1 many TRBV9 CASSVGPGEYNEQFF TGTGCCAGCAGCGTAGGCCCAGGGGAATACAATGAGCAGTTCTTC
TRBD1 TRBJ2-7 medium-sized TRBV9 CASSPQTGFTYEQYF TGTGCCAGCAGCCCTCAGACAGGGTTTACCTACGAGCAGTACTTC
. TRBJ1-4 many TRBV9 CASSATGTGPNEKLFF TGTGCCAGCAGCGCAACAGGGACGGGCCCTAATGAAAAACTGTTTTTT
. TRBJ2-2 many TRBV9 CASSVVGIGELFF TGTGCCAGCAGCGTAGTTGGCATCGGGGAGCTGTTTTTT
TRBD2 TRBJ2-7 few TRBV9 CASSQSGGAGYEQYF TGTGCCAGCAGTCAAAGCGGGGGGGCCGGGTACGAGCAGTACTTC
TRBD2 TRBJ2-5 many TRBV9 CASSVGGLVETQYF TGTGCCAGCAGCGTAGGGGGACTAGTAGAGACCCAGTACTTC